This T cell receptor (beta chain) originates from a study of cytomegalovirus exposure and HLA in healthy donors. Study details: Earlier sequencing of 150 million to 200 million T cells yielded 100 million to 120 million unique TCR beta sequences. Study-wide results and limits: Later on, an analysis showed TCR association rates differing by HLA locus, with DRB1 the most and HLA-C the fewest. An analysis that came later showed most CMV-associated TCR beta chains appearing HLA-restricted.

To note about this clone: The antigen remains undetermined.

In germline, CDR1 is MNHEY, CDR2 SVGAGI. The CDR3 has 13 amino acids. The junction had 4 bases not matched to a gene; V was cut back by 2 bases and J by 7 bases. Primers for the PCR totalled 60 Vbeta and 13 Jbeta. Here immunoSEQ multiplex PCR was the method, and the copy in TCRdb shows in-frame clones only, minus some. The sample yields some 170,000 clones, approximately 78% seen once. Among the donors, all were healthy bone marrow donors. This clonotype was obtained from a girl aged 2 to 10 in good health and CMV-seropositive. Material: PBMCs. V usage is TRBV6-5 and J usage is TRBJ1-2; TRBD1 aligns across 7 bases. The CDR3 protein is CASSYEGGGGYTF. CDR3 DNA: TGTGCCAGCAGTTACGAAGGGGGCGGTGGCTACACCTTC.